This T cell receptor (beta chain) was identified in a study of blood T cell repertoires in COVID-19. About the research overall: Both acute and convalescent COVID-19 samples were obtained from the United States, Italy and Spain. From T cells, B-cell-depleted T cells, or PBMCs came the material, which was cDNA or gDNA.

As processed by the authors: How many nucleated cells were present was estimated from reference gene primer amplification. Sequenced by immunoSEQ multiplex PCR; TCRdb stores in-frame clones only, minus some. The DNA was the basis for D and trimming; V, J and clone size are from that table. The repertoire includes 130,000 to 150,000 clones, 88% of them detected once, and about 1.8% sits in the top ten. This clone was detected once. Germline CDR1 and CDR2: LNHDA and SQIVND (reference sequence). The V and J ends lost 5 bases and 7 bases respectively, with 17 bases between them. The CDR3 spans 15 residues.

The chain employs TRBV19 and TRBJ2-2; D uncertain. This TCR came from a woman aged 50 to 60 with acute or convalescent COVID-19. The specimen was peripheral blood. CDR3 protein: CASSPRKTADGELFF. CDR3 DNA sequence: TGTGCCAGTAGTCCCCGAAAAACCGCGGACGGGGAGCTGTTTTTT. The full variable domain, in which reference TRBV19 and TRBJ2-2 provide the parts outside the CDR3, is DGGITQSPKYLFRKEGQNVTLSCEQNLNHDAMYWYRQDPGQGLRLIYYSQIVNDFQKGDIAEGYSVSREKKESFPLTVTSAQKNPTAFYLCASSPRKTADGELFFGEGSRLTVL.